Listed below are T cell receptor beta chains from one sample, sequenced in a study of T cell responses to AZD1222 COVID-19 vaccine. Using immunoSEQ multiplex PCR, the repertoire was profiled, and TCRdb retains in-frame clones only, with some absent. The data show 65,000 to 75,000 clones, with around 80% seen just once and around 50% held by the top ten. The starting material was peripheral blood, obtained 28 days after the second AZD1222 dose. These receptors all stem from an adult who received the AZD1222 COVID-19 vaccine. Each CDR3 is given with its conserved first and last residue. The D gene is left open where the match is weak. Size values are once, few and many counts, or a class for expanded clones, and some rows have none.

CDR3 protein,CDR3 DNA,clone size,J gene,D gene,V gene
CASSLDGTRNQPQHF,TGTGCCAGCAGCTTAGACGGGACCCGCAATCAGCCCCAGCATTTT,NA,TRBJ1-5,NA,TRBV7-9
CASSLSGLEQFF,TGTGCCAGCAGCTTATCGGGGTTGGAGCAGTTCTTC,NA,TRBJ2-1,NA,TRBV11-2
CASSPGNTEAFF,TGTGCCAGCAGCCCAGGGAACACTGAAGCTTTCTTT,once,TRBJ1-1,NA,TRBV5-6
CASSSNRIAYNEQFF,TGTGCCAGCAGCTCAAACCGTATCGCCTACAATGAGCAGTTCTTC,few,TRBJ2-1,NA,TRBV7-9
CASRGDGSYTEAFF,TGTGCCAGCAGGGGAGACGGATCTTACACTGAAGCTTTCTTT,NA,TRBJ1-1,NA,TRBV6-5
CASTPDTDTQYF,TGTGCCAGCACCCCGGACACAGATACGCAGTATTTT,NA,TRBJ2-3,NA,TRBV28
CASSQGGGSGNTIYF,TGCGCCAGCAGCCAAGGGGGGGGCTCTGGAAACACCATATATTTT,NA,TRBJ1-3,NA,TRBV4-3
CASSGTGASGRFVENEQFF,TGTGCCAGCAGTGGTACCGGTGCGAGCGGGCGCTTCGTCGAGAATGAGCAGTTCTTC,NA,TRBJ2-1,NA,TRBV6-1
CATSGNPLSLGADTQYF,TGTGCCACCAGTGGTAATCCACTCTCACTAGGCGCAGATACGCAGTATTTT,NA,TRBJ2-3,NA,TRBV24-1
CASSSGTGAANEKLFF,TGTGCCAGCAGTTCCGGGACAGGGGCGGCTAATGAAAAACTGTTTTTT,NA,TRBJ1-4,TRBD1,TRBV6-5
CASSTPQGLHTEAFF,TGTGCCAGCAGTACCCCACAGGGCCTCCACACTGAAGCTTTCTTT,once,TRBJ1-1,NA,TRBV28
CASSLNPDVNEQFF,TGTGCCAGCAGCTTAAACCCAGACGTCAATGAGCAGTTCTTC,NA,TRBJ2-1,NA,TRBV13
CASSQQGGNEQFF,TGTGCCAGCAGTCAACAGGGTGGGAATGAGCAGTTCTTC,NA,TRBJ2-1,NA,TRBV2
CASSDNYNEQFF,TGTGCCAGCAGTGACAATTACAATGAGCAGTTCTTC,NA,TRBJ2-1,NA,TRBV5-6
CASSQQGSYEQYF,TGTGCCAGCAGCCAACAGGGATCGTACGAGCAGTACTTC,NA,TRBJ2-7,NA,TRBV3-1/TRBV3-2
CASGTYTGELFF,TGCGCCAGCGGGACGTATACCGGGGAGCTGTTTTTT,many,TRBJ2-2,NA,TRBV10-2
CASADPPVGTEAFF,TGTGCCAGCGCCGATCCACCCGTTGGGACTGAAGCTTTCTTT,few,TRBJ1-1,NA,TRBV6-1
CASSKWGPRYF,TGTGCCAGCAGCAAGTGGGGACCCAGATATTTT,NA,TRBJ1-5,NA,TRBV28
CSVVGASNTEAFF,TGCAGCGTTGTAGGGGCGTCGAACACTGAAGCTTTCTTT,NA,TRBJ1-1,NA,TRBV29-1
CASSHWQGGDGYTF,TGTGCCAGCAGCCATTGGCAGGGGGGAGATGGCTACACCTTC,NA,TRBJ1-2,TRBD1,TRBV16
CASSRGLAGSYEQYF,TGTGCCAGTAGTCGGGGACTAGCGGGTTCCTACGAGCAGTACTTC,NA,TRBJ2-7,TRBD2,TRBV19
CASSLGTGAYEQYF,TGCGCCAGCAGCTTGGGTACAGGGGCCTACGAGCAGTACTTC,NA,TRBJ2-7,TRBD1,TRBV5-1
CASSYPGLYEQYF,TGTGCCAGCAGTTATCCAGGGCTTTACGAGCAGTACTTC,NA,TRBJ2-7,NA,TRBV6-5
CASTKYEGGYNEQFF,TGTGCCAGTACCAAATACGAGGGGGGATACAATGAGCAGTTCTTC,NA,TRBJ2-1,NA,TRBV19
CASSIDADSYNEQFF,TGCGCCAGCAGCATTGACGCGGACTCCTACAATGAGCAGTTCTTC,few,TRBJ2-1,NA,TRBV5-1
CSVAEGHWGNTIYF,TGCAGCGTGGCCGAAGGACACTGGGGAAACACCATATATTTT,NA,TRBJ1-3,NA,TRBV29-1
CASSLEDREFF,TGTGCCAGCAGCTTAGAGGATAGGGAGTTCTTC,NA,TRBJ2-1,NA,TRBV7-2
CAWSTVQETQYF,TGTGCCTGGAGTACAGTCCAAGAGACCCAGTACTTC,NA,TRBJ2-5,NA,TRBV30
CASSELGDTVSYEQYF,TGTGCCAGCAGTGAACTCGGGGATACCGTCTCCTACGAGCAGTACTTC,NA,TRBJ2-7,NA,TRBV6-1
CATNLNYGYTF,TGTGCCACCAACTTGAACTATGGCTACACCTTC,NA,TRBJ1-2,NA,TRBV19
CASSSPVGGYTF,TGTGCCAGCAGCTCCCCGGTCGGGGGCTACACCTTC,NA,TRBJ1-2,NA,TRBV6-5
CASRSRNEGQETQYF,TGTGCCAGCAGAAGCCGAAACGAGGGCCAAGAGACCCAGTACTTC,NA,TRBJ2-5,NA,TRBV28
CASSSEDRAGQPQHF,TGTGCCAGCAGTTCGGAGGACAGGGCGGGTCAGCCCCAGCATTTT,NA,TRBJ1-5,TRBD1,TRBV27
CAWTGAGYEQYF,TGTGCCTGGACAGGGGCGGGCTACGAGCAGTACTTC,NA,TRBJ2-7,NA,TRBV30
CASSDPTGASSYEQYF,TGTGCCAGCAGTGATCCTACAGGTGCGAGCTCCTACGAGCAGTACTTC,NA,TRBJ2-7,NA,TRBV2
CASSPRGGGNTGELFF,TGTGCCAGCAGCCCCCGCGGGGGAGGAAACACCGGGGAGCTGTTTTTT,NA,TRBJ2-2,TRBD2,TRBV9
CASRLRGGLANEKLFF,TGCGCCAGCAGGCTCCGGGGAGGATTGGCTAATGAAAAACTGTTTTTT,once,TRBJ1-4,NA,TRBV5-1
CASSYGTGDPYEQYF,TGTGCCAGCAGTTACGGGACAGGGGACCCCTACGAGCAGTACTTC,NA,TRBJ2-7,TRBD1,TRBV6-2/TRBV6-3
CASSLEASGGGNYNEQFF,TGTGCCAGCAGCTTAGAGGCTAGCGGGGGGGGAAACTACAATGAGCAGTTCTTC,NA,TRBJ2-1,TRBD2,TRBV7-6
CASSLGQNSPLHF,TGTGCCAGCAGCCTAGGACAGAATTCACCCCTCCACTTT,NA,TRBJ1-6,NA,TRBV3-1/TRBV3-2
CASREAPSRLGEQYF,TGTGCCAGCAGAGAGGCCCCTAGCCGGCTGGGCGAGCAGTACTTC,NA,TRBJ2-7,NA,TRBV6-5
CASSEIPTYEQYF,TGTGCCAGCAGTGAAATTCCCACCTACGAGCAGTACTTC,NA,TRBJ2-7,NA,TRBV6-1
CASSRKLAGAGEQYF,TGTGCCAGCAGCCGCAAACTAGCGGGGGCGGGGGAGCAGTACTTC,NA,TRBJ2-7,TRBD2,TRBV3-1/TRBV3-2
CAWSVRTDPYGYTF,TGTGCCTGGAGTGTCCGGACAGATCCCTATGGCTACACCTTC,NA,TRBJ1-2,NA,TRBV30
CATSAGQNMETQYF,TGTGCCACCAGTGCGGGACAGAACATGGAGACCCAGTACTTC,NA,TRBJ2-5,TRBD1,TRBV24-1
CASSEGATSTDTQYF,TGTGCCAGCAGTGAGGGAGCTACTAGCACAGATACGCAGTATTTT,NA,TRBJ2-3,NA,TRBV25-1
CASSEAGDLEQYF,TGTGCCAGCAGTGAAGCGGGGGATCTCGAGCAGTACTTC,few,TRBJ2-7,TRBD2,TRBV28
CATSDLNSGSQTQYF,TGTGCCACCAGTGATTTGAATTCGGGAAGCCAGACCCAGTACTTC,NA,TRBJ2-5,NA,TRBV24-1
CASSRITDYSGNTIYF,TGTGCCAGCAGCCGCATTACAGATTACTCTGGAAACACCATATATTTT,NA,TRBJ1-3,NA,TRBV14
CASSPTPRAHGYTF,TGTGCCAGCTCACCAACGCCCAGGGCGCATGGCTACACCTTC,NA,TRBJ1-2,NA,TRBV18
CASSLGGSFTGELFF,TGTGCCAGCAGCTTAGGCGGATCTTTCACCGGGGAGCTGTTTTTT,NA,TRBJ2-2,NA,TRBV7-6
CASSLLTGGPSYEQYF,TGTGCCAGCAGTTTATTGACAGGGGGCCCCTCCTACGAGCAGTACTTC,NA,TRBJ2-7,TRBD1,TRBV28
CSASAGTKNYGYTF,TGCAGTGCTAGTGCGGGGACTAAGAACTATGGCTACACCTTC,NA,TRBJ1-2,NA,TRBV20-1